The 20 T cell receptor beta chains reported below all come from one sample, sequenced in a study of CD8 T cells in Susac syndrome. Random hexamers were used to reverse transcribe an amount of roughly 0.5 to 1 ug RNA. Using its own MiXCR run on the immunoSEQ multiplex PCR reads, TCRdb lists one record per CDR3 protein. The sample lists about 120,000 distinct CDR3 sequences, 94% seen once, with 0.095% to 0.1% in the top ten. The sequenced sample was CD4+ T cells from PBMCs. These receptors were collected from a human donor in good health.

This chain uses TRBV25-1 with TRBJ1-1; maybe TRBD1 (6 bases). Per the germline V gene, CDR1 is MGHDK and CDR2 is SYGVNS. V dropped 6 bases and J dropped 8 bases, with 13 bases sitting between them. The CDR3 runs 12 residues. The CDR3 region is CASSWAGGEAFF. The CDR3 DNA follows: TGTGCCAGCAGCTGGGCCGGGGGCGAAGCTTTCTTT.

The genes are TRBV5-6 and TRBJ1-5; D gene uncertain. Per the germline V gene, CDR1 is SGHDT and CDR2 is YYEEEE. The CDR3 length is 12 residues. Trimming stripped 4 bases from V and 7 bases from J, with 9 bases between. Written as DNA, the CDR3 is TGTGCCAGCAGCAACCAAGACCAGCCCCAGCATTTT. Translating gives CASSNQDQPQHF.

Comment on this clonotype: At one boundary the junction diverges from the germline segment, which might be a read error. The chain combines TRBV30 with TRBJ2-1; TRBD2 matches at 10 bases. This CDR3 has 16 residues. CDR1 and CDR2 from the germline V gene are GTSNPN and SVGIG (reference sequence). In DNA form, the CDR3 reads TGTGCCTGGAGTGGGCCTAGCGGGAGTCCCTACAATGAGCAGCTCTTC. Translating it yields CAWSGPSGSPYNEQLF.

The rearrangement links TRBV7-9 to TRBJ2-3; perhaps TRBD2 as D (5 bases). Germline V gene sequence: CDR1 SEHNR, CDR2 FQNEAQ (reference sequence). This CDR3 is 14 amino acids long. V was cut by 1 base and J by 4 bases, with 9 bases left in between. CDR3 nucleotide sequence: TGTGCCAGCAGCTTAGTGCTAGCCTCAGATACGCAGTATTTT. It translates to CASSLVLASDTQYF.

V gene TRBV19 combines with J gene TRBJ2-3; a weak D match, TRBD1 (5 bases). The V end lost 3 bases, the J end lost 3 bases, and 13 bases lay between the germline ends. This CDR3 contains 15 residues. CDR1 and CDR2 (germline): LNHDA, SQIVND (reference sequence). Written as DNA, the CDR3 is TGTGCCAGTAGTATTAAAGGGGCCGGGACAGATACGCAGTATTTT. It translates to CASSIKGAGTDTQYF.

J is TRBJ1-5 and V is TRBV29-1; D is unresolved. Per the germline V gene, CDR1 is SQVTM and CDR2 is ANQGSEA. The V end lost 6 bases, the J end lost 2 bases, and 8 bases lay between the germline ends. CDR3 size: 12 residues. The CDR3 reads CSVGSGNQPQHF. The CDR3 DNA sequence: TGCAGCGTCGGGTCGGGCAATCAGCCCCAGCATTTT.

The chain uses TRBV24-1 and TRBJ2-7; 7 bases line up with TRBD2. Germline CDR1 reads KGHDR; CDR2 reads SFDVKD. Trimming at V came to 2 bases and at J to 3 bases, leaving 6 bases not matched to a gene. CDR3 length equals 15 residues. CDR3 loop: CATSDSSGRVYEQYF. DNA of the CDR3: TGTGCCACCAGTGATTCATCAGGGAGGGTCTACGAGCAGTACTTC.

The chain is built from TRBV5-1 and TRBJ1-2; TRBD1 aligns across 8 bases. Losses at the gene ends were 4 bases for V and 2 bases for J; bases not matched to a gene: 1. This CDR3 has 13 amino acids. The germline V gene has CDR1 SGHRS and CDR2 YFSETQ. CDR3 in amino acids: CASSRDRNYGYTF. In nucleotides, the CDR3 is TGCGCCAGCAGCCGGGACAGGAACTATGGCTACACCTTC.

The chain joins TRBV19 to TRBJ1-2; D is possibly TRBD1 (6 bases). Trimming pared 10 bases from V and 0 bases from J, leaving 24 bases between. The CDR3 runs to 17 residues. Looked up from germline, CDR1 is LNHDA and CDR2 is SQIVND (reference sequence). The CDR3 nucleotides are TGTGCCACCGAGGGACAAGGGGACAAGAAGGCTAACTATGGCTACACCTTC. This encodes CATEGQGDKKANYGYTF.

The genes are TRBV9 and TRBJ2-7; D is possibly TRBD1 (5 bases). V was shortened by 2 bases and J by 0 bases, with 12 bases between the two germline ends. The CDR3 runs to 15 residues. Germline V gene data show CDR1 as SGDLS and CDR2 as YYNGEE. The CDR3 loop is CASSVGLGDSYEQYF. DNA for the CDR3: TGTGCCAGCAGCGTCGGGCTAGGGGACTCCTACGAGCAGTACTTC.

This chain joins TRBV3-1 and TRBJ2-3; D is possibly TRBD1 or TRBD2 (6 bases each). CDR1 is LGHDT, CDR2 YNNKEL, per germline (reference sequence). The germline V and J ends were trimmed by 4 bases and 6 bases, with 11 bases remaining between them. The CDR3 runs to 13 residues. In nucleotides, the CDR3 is TGTGCCAGCAGCCGGAGGGGGTACGATACGCAGTATTTT. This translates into CASSRRGYDTQYF.

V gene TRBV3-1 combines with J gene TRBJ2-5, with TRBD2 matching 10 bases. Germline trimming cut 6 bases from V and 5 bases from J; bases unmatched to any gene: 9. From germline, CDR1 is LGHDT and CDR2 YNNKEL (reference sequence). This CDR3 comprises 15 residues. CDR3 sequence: CASSRLGTSDETQYF. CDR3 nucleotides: TGTGCCAGCAGTCGTCTCGGGACTAGCGACGAGACCCAGTACTTC.

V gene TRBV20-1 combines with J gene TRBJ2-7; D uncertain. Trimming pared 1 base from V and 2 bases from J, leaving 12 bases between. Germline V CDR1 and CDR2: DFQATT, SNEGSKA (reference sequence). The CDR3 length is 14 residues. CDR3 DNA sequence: TGCAGTGCTAGAGCGCCGGCCTCCACCTACGAGCAGTACTTC. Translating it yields CSARAPASTYEQYF.

Here the CDR3 DNA reads TGCAGCGTTGAAGACAGACTAGCCAAAAACATTCAGTACTTC. Translating gives CSVEDRLAKNIQYF. V is TRBV29-1 and J is TRBJ2-4, with D unclear. Between the trimmed V and J ends, which lost 0 bases and 0 bases, there was a span of 6 bases. This CDR3 region has 14 residues. The germline gives CDR1 SQVTM, CDR2 ANQGSEA.

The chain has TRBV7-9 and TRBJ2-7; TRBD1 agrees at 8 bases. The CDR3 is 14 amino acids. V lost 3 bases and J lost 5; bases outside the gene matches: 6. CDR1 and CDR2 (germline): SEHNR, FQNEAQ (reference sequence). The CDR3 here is CASSLTGVLNEQYF. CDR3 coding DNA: TGTGCCAGCAGCTTGACAGGGGTGTTGAACGAGCAGTACTTC.

The CDR3 nucleotides read TGTGCCAGCAGCTTATCACAGGGGGGGGATGAAGCTTTCTTT. The encoded protein is CASSLSQGGDEAFF. V usage is TRBV7-9 and J usage is TRBJ1-1, with TRBD1 matching over 8 bases. CDR3 size: 14 residues. The V segment lost 2 bases and the J segment 7 bases; nucleotides outside the gene matches: 6. Germline V gene data show CDR1 as SEHNR and CDR2 as FQNEAQ (reference sequence).

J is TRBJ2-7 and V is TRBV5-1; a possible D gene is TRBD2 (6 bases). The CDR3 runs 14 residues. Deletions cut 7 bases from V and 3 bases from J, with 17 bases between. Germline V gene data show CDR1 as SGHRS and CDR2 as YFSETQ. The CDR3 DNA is TGCGCCAGCTCACAAGGGACTTCTGTCTACGAGCAGTACTTC. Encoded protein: CASSQGTSVYEQYF.

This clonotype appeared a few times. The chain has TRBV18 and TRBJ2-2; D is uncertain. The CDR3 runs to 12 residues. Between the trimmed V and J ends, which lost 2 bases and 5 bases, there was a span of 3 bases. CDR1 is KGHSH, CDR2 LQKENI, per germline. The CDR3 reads CASSPGTGELFF. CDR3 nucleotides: TGTGCCAGCTCACCAGGGACCGGGGAGCTGTTTTTT. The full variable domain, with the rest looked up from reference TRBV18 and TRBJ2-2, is NAGVMQNPRHLVRRRGQEARLRCSPMKGHSHVYWYRQLPEEGLKFMVYLQKENIIDESGMPKERFSAEFPKEGPSILRIQQVVRGDSAAYFCASSPGTGELFFGEGSRLTVL.

The CDR3, as DNA: TGTGCCAGCAGCTTCGGGGGGACTAGCGGGAGAGACATTCAGTACTTC. Translation: CASSFGGTSGRDIQYF. The chain joins TRBV5-8 to TRBJ2-4; 14 bases fit TRBD2. The junction had 6 bases not matched to a gene; V was cut back by 2 bases and J by 8 bases. Per germline, CDR1 SGHTS and CDR2 YDEGEE. The CDR3 contains 16 residues.

The CDR3 loop is CASSLAWGSTDTQYF. CDR3 nucleotides: TGTGCCAGCAGCTTAGCTTGGGGATCCACAGATACGCAGTATTTT. The rearrangement uses TRBV7-2 and TRBJ2-3, with D uncertain. The germline V and J ends were trimmed by 0 bases and 2 bases, with 9 bases remaining between them. CDR1 and CDR2 from the germline V gene are SGHTA and FQGNSA. The CDR3 contains 15 residues.